Sequencing of this T cell receptor beta chain was carried out in a study of PD-L1 blockade in urothelial cancer. The repertoire was sequenced with immunoSEQ multiplex PCR; TCRdb's copy has only in-frame clones and lacks some. The sample records tens of thousands of clones, 80% to 85% being singletons. This clone has a handful of counts. Noted time point: pretreatment peripheral blood. The clonotype originates from a man in his sixties with urothelial cancer. This sample comprised PBMCs, obtained around atezolizumab (anti-PD-L1) treatment.

CDR3 protein: CASSLDSSYGYTF. The CDR3 nucleotides are TGCGCCAGCAGCTTGGACAGCTCCTATGGCTACACCTTC. This chain links TRBV5-1 with TRBJ1-2; D ambiguous. The CDR3 is 13 residues long. V was clipped by 0 bases and J by 4 bases, with 7 bases between them. Germline CDR1 and CDR2: SGHRS and YFSETQ.